This T cell receptor beta chain was recorded in a study of T cell changes during pregnancy in multiple sclerosis. With 4 bases clipped from V and 8 bases from J, the junction kept 9 bases outside the gene matches. CDR1 is SGHRS and CDR2 is YFSETQ in the germline V gene. The length of the CDR3 is 15 residues. The method was immunoSEQ multiplex PCR; TCRdb's version includes in-frame clones alone and lacks a portion of them. Counted here are around 69,000 clones, around 92% occurring once; the ten biggest clones make up about 2.5%. This clone was observed a single time. The starting material was peripheral blood, obtained in the first trimester of pregnancy. The rearrangement uses TRBV5-1 and TRBJ1-3; 10 nucleotides agree with TRBD1. The source is a female donor with multiple sclerosis, enrolled in a pregnancy study. The CDR3 nucleotides are TGCGCCAGCAGCACCGGACAGGGGGGCTCAGACACCATATATTTT. Amino acid sequence: CASSTGQGGSDTIYF.